This T cell receptor beta chain was sequenced in a study of blood T cell repertoires in COVID-19. Using immunoSEQ multiplex PCR, the repertoire was profiled, and TCRdb retains in-frame clones only, with some absent. The sample includes roughly 120,000 clones, 60% to 85% of them seen just once. V shed 6 bases, J shed 7 bases, and the junction held 12 bases outside the gene matches. Germline V gene sequence: CDR1 MNHEY, CDR2 SVGAGI. CDR3 length equals 15 residues. The TCR comes from a man between 65 and 80 years old with acute or convalescent COVID-19. The chain is built from TRBV6-5 and TRBJ1-2, with 9 bases identical to TRBD1. What was sequenced was peripheral blood. CDR3 protein: CASSTPRDRALGYTF. The CDR3 DNA follows: TGTGCCAGCAGCACCCCGAGGGACAGGGCCCTTGGCTACACCTTC.